What follows is one T cell receptor beta chain and its context. Its antigen is still unknown. This record belongs to a study of shared clonotypes between healthy human individuals. Study results and limitations: Sorted-subset samples were not fully sequenced, rarefaction indicated.

Genomic DNA (from each subset) was split evenly across several immunoSEQ plates. The method was immunoSEQ multiplex PCR; TCRdb's version includes in-frame clones alone and lacks a portion of them. Among about 2.1 million clones, about 92% were seen once, and the ten largest hold over 1.5%. CDR3 size: 15 residues. The germline gives CDR1 SGHAT, CDR2 FQNNGV. Trimming cost V 4 bases and J 3 bases; bases outside gene matches: 5. In the naive CD8 group, cells lacked CD45RO and were positively selected for CCR7, so terminally differentiated effector memory CD45RA+ cells were left out. All donors qualified as healthy HIV-negative adults and had experienced no recent acute infections or vaccinations.

This sequence joins TRBV11-2 and TRBJ2-7; 11 bases line up with TRBD2. This clonotype was sampled from a young man in good health. Some clones in this sample may be carry-over from other donors' samples. Material: naive CD8+ T cells from PBMCs. In DNA, the CDR3 is TGTGCCAGCAGCTACGGACTAGCGGGCAACTACGAGCAGTACTTC. Protein sequence: CASSYGLAGNYEQYF.